Following are 2 T cell receptor beta chains from one sample sequenced in a study of blood T cells in healthy people across ages. Through a sample-barcoded 5' primer and a J-beta primer mix, a second PCR was run for about 6 to 11 cycles. TCRdb ran MiXCR on the 5' RACE reads and lists one entry per CDR3 protein. The table lists about 640,000 distinct CDR3 sequences, about 54% of them singletons. The sequenced material came from blood. These receptors originate from a man between 60 and 75 years old in good health.

A few counts support this clonotype. The chain joins TRBV5-1 to TRBJ2-7; TRBD2 agrees at 13 bases. This CDR3 has 17 residues. Germline V gene sequence: CDR1 SGHRS, CDR2 YFSETQ. V gave up 4 bases and J gave up 0 bases; unmatched junction bases: 7. The CDR3 loop reads CASSPGLAGSTSYEQYF. The DNA of the CDR3 is TGCGCCAGCAGCCCGGGACTAGCGGGGAGTACCTCCTACGAGCAGTACTTC.

Note on this clonotype: One junction end does not reproduce the germline sequence, and a read error may be involved. This rearrangement joins TRBV15 to TRBJ2-6, with D maybe TRBD1 (6 bases). The CDR3 sequence is 16 residues long. Germline V CDR1 and CDR2: LNHNV, YYDKDF (reference sequence). The CDR3 protein is CVTSSQGGSGANVLTF. The CDR3 DNA follows: TGTGTCACCAGCTCACAGGGTGGCTCTGGGGCCAACGTCCTGACTTTC.